This record looks at one TCR beta chain sequence and its context. The target antigen is unknown. Germline V lookup: CDR1 GTSNPN, CDR2 SVGIG (reference sequence). The CDR3 is made up of 13 amino acids. The ends were cut back, 3 bases at V and 7 bases at J, with 16 bases in the middle. A single heparinised blood sample, averaging about 100 mL, was obtained per donor. These data are taken from a study of beta chain features in type 1 diabetes. General study findings and limits: Naive, central memory and Treg TCRB repertoires appeared more alike in patients than in healthy donors. Type 1 diabetes patients had moderately but significantly shorter TCRB CDR3s in all four CD4+ subsets.

Of the isolated RNA, all was reverse transcribed, and so the sequenced material was expressed TCRB transcripts. The data were produced by immunoSEQ multiplex PCR, yet TCRdb's version contains in-frame clones alone and is incomplete. The sample records 680,000 or so clones, 13% being singletons. The source of this sequence is a man between 18 and 29 years old with type 1 diabetes. This chain joins TRBV30 and TRBJ2-7, with D possibly being TRBD1 (6 bases). The sequenced material came from naive CD4+ T cells from blood. In nucleotides, the CDR3 is TGTGCCTGGAGACGAATGGGGGCGCGGGAGCAGTACTTC. This gives the protein CAWRRMGAREQYF.